This T cell receptor (beta chain) was sequenced during a study of CXCR3-negative and CXCR3-positive naive CD8 T cells. Study results and limitations: CXCR3-positive naive cells carried more hydrophobic TRB CDR3s than CXCR3-negative ones. Researchers reported similar TRBV-TRBJ usage in naive CXCR3-negative and CXCR3-positive cells, though memory differed.

Preparation of TRB cDNA libraries relied on 5' RACE carrying UMI labels. TCRdb reprocessed the 5' RACE reads, with one entry per CDR3 protein and no DNA. This sample carries around 40,000 distinct CDR3 sequences, with 1.5% to 2% going to the ten biggest clones. A remark on this clonotype: The target antigen is unknown.

The CDR3 contains 18 residues. Germline V gene lookup returns CDR1 MNHEY and CDR2 SVGAGI. This chain uses TRBV6-5 with TRBJ2-2; TCRdb selects TRBD1, and the lack of DNA leaves this call unchecked. The receptor was isolated from a human donor in good health. Some clones in this sample may be carry-over from other donors' samples. Input material: naive CXCR3- CD8+ T cells from blood. Sample subset: CD45RO-CCR7+CD27+CD95- naive CD8+ T cells lacking CXCR3 (TNR3-). CDR3 loop: CASSYSIPGGENTGELFF.